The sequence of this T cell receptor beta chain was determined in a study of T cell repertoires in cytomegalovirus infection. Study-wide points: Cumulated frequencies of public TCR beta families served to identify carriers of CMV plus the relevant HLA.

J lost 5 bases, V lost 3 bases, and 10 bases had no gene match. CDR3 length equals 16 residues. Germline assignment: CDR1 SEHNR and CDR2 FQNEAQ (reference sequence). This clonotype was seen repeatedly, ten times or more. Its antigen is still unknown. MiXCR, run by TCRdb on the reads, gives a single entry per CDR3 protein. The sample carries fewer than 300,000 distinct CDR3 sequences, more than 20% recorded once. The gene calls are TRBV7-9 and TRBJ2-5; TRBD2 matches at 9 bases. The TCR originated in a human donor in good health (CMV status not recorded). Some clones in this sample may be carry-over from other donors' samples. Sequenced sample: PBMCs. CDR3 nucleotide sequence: TGTGCCAGCAGCTTGCGGGAGGGCGGCTCACCGGAGACCCAGTACTTC. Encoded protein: CASSLREGGSPETQYF.